Following are 4 T cell receptor beta chains from one sample sequenced in a study of T-cell memory formation after mild COVID-19. MiXCR was run by TCRdb on the 5' RACE reads, yielding one entry per CDR3 protein. The sample records over 350,000 distinct CDR3 sequences, approximately 24% being singletons. Source material: PBMCs or a T cell subset sorted from them (not recorded which). The receptors come from an adult woman who had mild COVID-19 (a few samples of this study predate the infection). Cell type and time point are not known.

This clonotype was found a few times. The chain uses TRBV5-1 and TRBJ2-7, with a tentative D call TRBD1 (5 bases). CDR3 length equals 16 residues. Germline CDR1 reads SGHRS; CDR2 reads YFSETQ. The V end lost 0 bases, the J end lost 0 bases, and 13 bases lay between the germline ends. The CDR3 DNA follows: TGCGCCAGCAGCTTGGCCGCGACAGCAGGCTCCTACGAGCAGTACTTC. This codes for CASSLAATAGSYEQYF.

The chain uses TRBV30 and TRBJ2-5, with D possibly TRBD2 on 5 matching bases. The CDR3 has 13 residues. The V gene's germline CDR1 is GTSNPN and CDR2 SVGIG (reference sequence). The ends were cut back, 1 base at V and 3 bases at J, with 9 bases in the middle. CDR3 sequence: CAWSGGWEETQYF. In DNA, the CDR3 is TGTGCCTGGAGTGGCGGGTGGGAAGAGACCCAGTACTTC.

This clonotype was recorded a few times. The genes are TRBV12-3 or TRBV12-4 and TRBJ1-4; the match to TRBD1 covers 7 bases. This CDR3 comprises 16 residues. V lost 5 bases and J lost 6; bases outside the gene matches: 12. This CDR3 reads CASSQNQGGIDEKLFF. In DNA, the CDR3 is TGTGCCAGCAGTCAAAATCAGGGGGGAATAGATGAAAAACTGTTTTTT.

The rearrangement uses TRBV4-2 and TRBJ2-6; D unclear. This CDR3 region has 15 residues. From germline, CDR1 is LGHNA and CDR2 YNFKEQ. Trimming removed 1 base at V and 6 bases at J, with 10 bases between. CDR3 amino acids: CASSQGPVSANVLTF. In nucleotides, the CDR3 is TGTGCCAGCAGCCAAGGACCAGTATCGGCCAACGTCCTGACTTTC.